Listed below are T cell receptor beta chains from one sample, sequenced in a study of CD8+ T cells in alopecia areata. Using immunoSEQ multiplex PCR, the repertoire was profiled, and TCRdb retains in-frame clones only, with some absent. This table holds 150,000 to 200,000 clones, about three fifths found once. The source material was CD4+ T cells sorted from blood, sampled at week 49, from a patient treated with tofacitinib. All receptors derive from a human donor with alopecia areata. Each CDR3 is given with its conserved first and last residue. Fields, in order: J gene, D gene, clone size, V gene, CDR3 protein, CDR3 DNA. The D gene is left open where the match is weak. Size is omitted from some rows. Given values are once, few, many or a class for expanded clones.

j_gene: TRBJ1-5; d_gene: NA; abundance: NA; v_gene: TRBV12-5; CDR3aa: CASGPHEGQFLGQPQHF; CDR3nt: TGTGCTAGTGGTCCCCACGAAGGACAGTTTCTGGGGCAGCCCCAGCATTTT
j_gene: TRBJ1-5; d_gene: NA; abundance: few; v_gene: TRBV7-2; CDR3aa: CASSPAQASNQPQHF; CDR3nt: TGTGCCAGCAGCCCAGCGCAGGCTAGCAATCAGCCCCAGCATTTT
j_gene: TRBJ1-2; d_gene: TRBD1; abundance: NA; v_gene: TRBV7-2; CDR3aa: CASSLAFPGQKSGYTF; CDR3nt: TGTGCCAGCAGCTTAGCCTTCCCGGGACAGAAAAGTGGCTACACCTTC
j_gene: TRBJ2-3; d_gene: NA; abundance: NA; v_gene: TRBV7-3; CDR3aa: CASSLRGVIGTDTQYF; CDR3nt: TGTGCCAGCAGCTTAAGGGGGGTTATTGGCACAGATACGCAGTATTTT
j_gene: TRBJ1-2; d_gene: TRBD1; abundance: NA; v_gene: TRBV5-1; CDR3aa: CASSLGTVGGYTF; CDR3nt: TGCGCCAGCAGCTTAGGGACAGTGGGCGGCTACACCTTC
j_gene: TRBJ2-2; d_gene: NA; abundance: NA; v_gene: TRBV30; CDR3aa: CAWSLLRLGELFF; CDR3nt: TGTGCCTGGAGTTTACTAAGACTCGGGGAGCTGTTTTTT
j_gene: TRBJ2-7; d_gene: NA; abundance: NA; v_gene: TRBV29-1; CDR3aa: CSVAAPGEQYF; CDR3nt: TGCAGCGTTGCGGCCCCCGGCGAGCAGTACTTC
j_gene: TRBJ2-3; d_gene: TRBD2; abundance: NA; v_gene: TRBV15; CDR3aa: CATSRDGTRDDTQYF; CDR3nt: TGTGCCACCAGCAGAGATGGGACTAGGGATGATACGCAGTATTTT
j_gene: TRBJ2-4; d_gene: TRBD2; abundance: NA; v_gene: TRBV9; CDR3aa: CASSGGTLAKNIQYF; CDR3nt: TGTGCCTCTAGCGGGGGGACTCTAGCCAAAAACATTCAGTACTTC
j_gene: TRBJ2-6; d_gene: NA; abundance: NA; v_gene: TRBV27; CDR3aa: CATPRGCAGANVLTF; CDR3nt: TGTGCCACACCGAGGGGGTGCGCTGGGGCCAACGTCCTGACTTTC
j_gene: TRBJ1-5; d_gene: TRBD1; abundance: NA; v_gene: TRBV2; CDR3aa: CASSVTGENNQPQHF; CDR3nt: TGTGCCAGCAGTGTAACAGGGGAGAATAATCAGCCCCAGCATTTT
j_gene: TRBJ1-2; d_gene: NA; abundance: NA; v_gene: TRBV2; CDR3aa: CASSEAAYGYTF; CDR3nt: TGTGCCAGCAGTGAGGCAGCCTATGGCTACACCTTC
j_gene: TRBJ1-2; d_gene: NA; abundance: NA; v_gene: TRBV29-1; CDR3aa: CSGGHDDGYTF; CDR3nt: TGCAGCGGGGGCCATGACGATGGCTACACCTTC
j_gene: TRBJ2-5; d_gene: TRBD1; abundance: NA; v_gene: TRBV30; CDR3aa: CAWSAFDRGGETQYF; CDR3nt: TGTGCCTGGAGTGCGTTTGACAGGGGAGGAGAGACCCAGTACTTC
j_gene: TRBJ2-3; d_gene: TRBD2; abundance: NA; v_gene: TRBV30; CDR3aa: CAWSSGGTDTQYF; CDR3nt: TGTGCCTGGTCAAGCGGGGGAACAGATACGCAGTATTTT
j_gene: TRBJ1-2; d_gene: TRBD1; abundance: NA; v_gene: TRBV29-1; CDR3aa: CSVRSTGDDGYTF; CDR3nt: TGCAGCGTACGATCCACAGGGGATGATGGCTACACCTTC
j_gene: TRBJ1-5; d_gene: TRBD1; abundance: few; v_gene: TRBV29-1; CDR3aa: CSVSTGTGDQPQHF; CDR3nt: TGCAGCGTGTCAACCGGGACAGGGGATCAGCCCCAGCATTTT